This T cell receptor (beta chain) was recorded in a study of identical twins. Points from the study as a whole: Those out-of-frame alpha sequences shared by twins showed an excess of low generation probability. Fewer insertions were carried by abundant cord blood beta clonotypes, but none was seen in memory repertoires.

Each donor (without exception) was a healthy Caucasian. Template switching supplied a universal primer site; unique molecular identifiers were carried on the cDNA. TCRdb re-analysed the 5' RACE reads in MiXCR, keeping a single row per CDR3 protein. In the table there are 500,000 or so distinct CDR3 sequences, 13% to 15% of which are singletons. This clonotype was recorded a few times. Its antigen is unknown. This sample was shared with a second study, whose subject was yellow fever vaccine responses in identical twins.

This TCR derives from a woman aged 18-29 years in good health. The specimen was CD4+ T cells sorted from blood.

The chain's CDR3 is CSASTSGRADTQYF. DNA of the CDR3: TGCAGTGCTTCGACTAGCGGGAGGGCGGATACGCAGTATTTT. The chain recombines TRBV20-1 with TRBJ2-3; 14 bases agree with TRBD2. This CDR3 has 14 amino acids. The J segment lost 6 bases and the V segment lost 5 bases, leaving 4 bases of the junction unmatched. In germline, CDR1 is DFQATT, CDR2 SNEGSKA (reference sequence).